This note documents a single TCR beta chain sequence. This sample stems from a study of cytomegalovirus exposure and HLA in healthy donors. Study details: Earlier, roughly 120 million unique TCR beta sequences were recovered from roughly 170 million T cells by an analysis.

PCR primers comprised 60 Vbeta and 13 Jbeta primers. Generated by immunoSEQ multiplex PCR, the TCRdb table keeps only in-frame clones and is missing some. The sample lists about 100,000 clones, about 80% occurring once. V lost 0 bases, J lost 8 bases, and 19 bases lay in between. Germline V lookup: CDR1 GTSNPN, CDR2 SVGIG (reference sequence). The CDR3 contains 15 residues. Material for sequencing was PBMCs. This chain connects TRBV30 to TRBJ1-2; D possibly corresponds to TRBD1 (6 bases). The sequence derives from a young man in good health and CMV-seronegative. CDR3 in amino acids: CAWSVWQGLARGYTF. CDR3 in DNA: TGTGCCTGGAGTGTATGGCAGGGGTTGGCCAGGGGCTACACCTTC. Full variable domain (rest looked up from reference TRBV30 and TRBJ1-2): SQTIHQWPATLVQPVGSPLSLECTVEGTSNPNLYWYRQAAGRGLQLLFYSVGIGQISSEVPQNLSASRPQDRQFILSSKKLLLSDSGFYLCAWSVWQGLARGYTFGSGTRLTVV.